This T cell receptor (beta chain) is from a study of blood T cell repertoires in COVID-19. V trimming: 4 bases; J trimming: 7 bases; junction bases outside the gene matches: 5. The CDR3 length is 14 residues. Germline V gene sequence: CDR1 SGHKS, CDR2 YYEKEE (reference sequence). Sequenced by immunoSEQ multiplex PCR; TCRdb stores in-frame clones only, minus some. The sample lists about 36,000 clones; approximately 78% were seen once. Source material: peripheral blood. The receptor comes from a man between 70 and 80 years old with acute or convalescent COVID-19. V is TRBV5-5 and J is TRBJ2-4; 10 bases are shared with TRBD1. This CDR3 reads CASSGQGVGNIQYF. In DNA, the CDR3 is TGTGCCAGCAGCGGACAGGGGGTAGGCAACATTCAGTACTTC.